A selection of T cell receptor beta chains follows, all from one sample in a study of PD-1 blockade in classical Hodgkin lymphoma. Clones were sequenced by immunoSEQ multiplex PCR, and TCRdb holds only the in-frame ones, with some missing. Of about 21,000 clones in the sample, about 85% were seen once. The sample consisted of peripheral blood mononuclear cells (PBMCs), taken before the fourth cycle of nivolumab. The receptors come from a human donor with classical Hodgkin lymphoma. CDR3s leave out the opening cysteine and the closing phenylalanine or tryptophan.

cdr3_aa: ASSPVDLGEKLF
v_call: TRBV4-3
j_call: TRBJ1-4

cdr3_aa: GGGNWYEQY
v_call: TRBV2
j_call: TRBJ2-7

cdr3_aa: AVKPLDTGELF
v_call: TRBV7-9
j_call: TRBJ2-2

cdr3_aa: ASSEYGHSTDTQY
v_call: TRBV9
j_call: TRBJ2-3

cdr3_aa: ASSFLAGGPYEQY
v_call: TRBV7-3
j_call: TRBJ2-7

cdr3_aa: ASSLPDRVNQPQH
v_call: TRBV6-1
j_call: TRBJ1-5

cdr3_aa: ASSLGGRAYEQY
v_call: TRBV11-2
j_call: TRBJ2-7

cdr3_aa: ASSLAGTGNTGELF
v_call: TRBV7-2
j_call: TRBJ2-2

cdr3_aa: ASSPLAGEEDTQY
v_call: TRBV18
j_call: TRBJ2-3

cdr3_aa: AWSTGPPY
v_call: TRBV30
j_call: TRBJ2-5

cdr3_aa: ASSKFRGHKTGTGTEAF
v_call: TRBV21-1
j_call: TRBJ1-1

cdr3_aa: ASSLTDRPYEQY
v_call: TRBV5-1
j_call: TRBJ2-7

cdr3_aa: ASSLAPNEQF
v_call: TRBV11-3
j_call: TRBJ2-1

cdr3_aa: ASSIHRAGGKDTGELF
v_call: TRBV19
j_call: TRBJ2-2

cdr3_aa: ASSFRQGTHTEAF
v_call: TRBV27
j_call: TRBJ1-1

cdr3_aa: ASSLRAGRAF
v_call: TRBV28
j_call: TRBJ1-1

cdr3_aa: ASRGTSVYEQY
v_call: TRBV19
j_call: TRBJ2-7

cdr3_aa: ASSWYSGSSLYNEQF
v_call: TRBV28
j_call: TRBJ2-1

cdr3_aa: ASSLPGRGRNTDTQY
v_call: TRBV28
j_call: TRBJ2-3

cdr3_aa: ASSETGGASYEQY
v_call: TRBV5-4
j_call: TRBJ2-7

cdr3_aa: ASSLTGDNSPLH
v_call: TRBV7-9
j_call: TRBJ1-6

cdr3_aa: AWSEGLAGAYEQY
v_call: TRBV30
j_call: TRBJ2-7

cdr3_aa: ASSSGIGAYEQY
v_call: TRBV11-3
j_call: TRBJ2-7